The sample holds many counts of the clone carrying this TCR beta chain. Its cognate antigen is unknown. This record comes from a study of T-cell reconstitution after alpha-beta-depleted transplantation in children. Unique molecular identifiers featured in how the TCRbeta library was prepared. TCRdb analysed the PCR reads with MiXCR anew, one entry per CDR3 protein. The sample holds about 97,000 distinct CDR3 sequences, approximately 6% seen once. The CDR3 runs 13 residues. Trimming took off 5 bases at V and 4 bases at J, with 10 bases between the two ends. The germline V gene has CDR1 LGHDT and CDR2 YNNKEL (reference sequence). General observations from the study: Expanded clones from the graft, numbering several hundred, reportedly supplied alpha-beta T cells about two months after transplant. It was newly produced T cells that mostly accounted for T-cell counts and diversity one year after transplant.

The starting material was PBMCs, mostly from graft donor cells, obtained 60 days after TCRalphabeta/CD19-depleted stem cell transplant. The sequence came from a female patient under 10 years old who had a stem cell transplant for Fanconi anemia, so the T cells may come from the graft donor. The chain has TRBV3-1 and TRBJ2-3; D is undetermined. The CDR3: CASSGLVPDTQYF. In DNA form, the CDR3 reads TGTGCCAGCAGCGGCCTAGTTCCAGATACGCAGTATTTT.